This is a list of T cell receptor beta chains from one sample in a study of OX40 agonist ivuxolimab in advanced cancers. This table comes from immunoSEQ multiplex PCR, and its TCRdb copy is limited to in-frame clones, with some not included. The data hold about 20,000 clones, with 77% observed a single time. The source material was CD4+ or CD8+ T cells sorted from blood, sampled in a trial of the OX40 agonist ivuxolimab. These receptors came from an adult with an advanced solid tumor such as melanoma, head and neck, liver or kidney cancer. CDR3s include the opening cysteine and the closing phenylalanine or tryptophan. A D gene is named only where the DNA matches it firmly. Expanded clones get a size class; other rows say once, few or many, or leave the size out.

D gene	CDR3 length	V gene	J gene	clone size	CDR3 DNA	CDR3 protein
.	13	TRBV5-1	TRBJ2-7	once	TGCGCCAGCAGCTTGGACTACGTAAGGGAGCAGTACTTC	CASSLDYVREQYF
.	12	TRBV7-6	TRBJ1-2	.	TGTGCCAGCGGTGATAGAAACTATGGCTACACCTTC	CASGDRNYGYTF
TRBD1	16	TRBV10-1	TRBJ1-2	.	TGCGCCAGCAGGGCCGGGACAGGGGGCAGGGCCTATGGCTACACCTTC	CASRAGTGGRAYGYTF
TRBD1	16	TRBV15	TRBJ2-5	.	TGTGCCACCAGCAATCCGGGACAGGGGTACCAAGAGACCCAGTACTTC	CATSNPGQGYQETQYF
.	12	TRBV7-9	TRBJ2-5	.	TGTGCCAGCAGCTTAGTTGGGGAGACCCAGTACTTC	CASSLVGETQYF
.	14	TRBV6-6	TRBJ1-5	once	TGTGCCAGCAGTGACGGGACGGCAAATCAGCCCCAGCATTTT	CASSDGTANQPQHF
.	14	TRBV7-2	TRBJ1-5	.	TGTGCCAGCAGCCGCGGGATCCAGAATCAGCCCCAGCATTTT	CASSRGIQNQPQHF
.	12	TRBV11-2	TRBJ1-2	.	TGTGCCAGCAGCTTGAGAGGGGATGGCTACACCTTC	CASSLRGDGYTF
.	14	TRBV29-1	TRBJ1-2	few	TGCAGCGGGGGGGCATCGGCCCTTTCGGATGGCTACACCTTC	CSGGASALSDGYTF
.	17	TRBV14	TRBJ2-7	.	TGTGCCAGCAGCCAAGATCTTTTTCCAGGCGCAGCCTACGAGCAGTACTTC	CASSQDLFPGAAYEQYF
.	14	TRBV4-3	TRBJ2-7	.	TGCGCCAGCAGCCCGTATGGCGGGACCTACGAGCAGTACTTC	CASSPYGGTYEQYF
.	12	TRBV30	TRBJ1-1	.	TGTGCCTCAGAACCGGGGAACACTGAAGCTTTCTTT	CASEPGNTEAFF
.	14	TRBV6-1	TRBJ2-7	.	TGTGCCAGCAGTGAGTCAGGGAGCTCCTACGAGCAGTACTTC	CASSESGSSYEQYF
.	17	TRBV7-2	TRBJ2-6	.	TGTGCCAGCACCTGGGGGCATCAGAGCTCTGGGGCCAACGTCCTGACTTTC	CASTWGHQSSGANVLTF
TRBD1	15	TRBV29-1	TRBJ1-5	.	TGCAGCGTCCAAATGGCCAGGGGGCTAAATCAGCCCCAGCATTTT	CSVQMARGLNQPQHF
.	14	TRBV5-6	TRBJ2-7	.	TGTGCCAGCAGCTCTGCGGACACACTCTTGGCGCAGTACTTC	CASSSADTLLAQYF
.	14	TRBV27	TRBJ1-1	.	TGTGCCAGCAGTTTAGCCAGGGAGAACACTGAAGCTTTCTTT	CASSLARENTEAFF
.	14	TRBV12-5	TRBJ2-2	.	TGTGCTAGTGGTTTTGGAGGCGGGACCGGGGAGCTGTTTTTT	CASGFGGGTGELFF
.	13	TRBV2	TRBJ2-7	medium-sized	TGTGCCAGCACCCGGAGCGATTCCTACGAGCAGTACTTC	CASTRSDSYEQYF
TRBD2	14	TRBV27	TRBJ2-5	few	TGTGCCAGCAGTTTAGTAGCGGGGGGGGAGACCCAGTACTTC	CASSLVAGGETQYF
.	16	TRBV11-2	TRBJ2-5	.	TGTGCCAGCAGCTCACCGGGGTTCGCGTACCAAGAGACCCAGTACTTC	CASSSPGFAYQETQYF
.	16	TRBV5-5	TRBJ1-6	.	TGTGCCAGCAGCTTGTTAAGGGGCGCATCTAATTCACCCCTCCACTTT	CASSLLRGASNSPLHF
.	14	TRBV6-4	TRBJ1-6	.	TGTGCCAGCAGTGAAAAGGACAGTAATTCACCCCTCCACTTT	CASSEKDSNSPLHF
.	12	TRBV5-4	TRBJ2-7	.	TGTGCCAGCAGCCTAGGTTTCGGCGAGCAGTACTTC	CASSLGFGEQYF
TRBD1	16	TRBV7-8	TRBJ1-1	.	TGTGCCAGCAGAAGTAACCGGGACAGGCGAAACACTGAAGCTTTCTTT	CASRSNRDRRNTEAFF
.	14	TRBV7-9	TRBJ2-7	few	TGTGCCAGCAGCCCGGCCAGGGACCCCTACGAGCAGTACTTC	CASSPARDPYEQYF
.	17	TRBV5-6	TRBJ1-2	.	TGTGCCAGCAGCTTGGGGGGGGCGATGTTCTTTAACTATGGCTACACCTTC	CASSLGGAMFFNYGYTF
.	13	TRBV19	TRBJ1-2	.	TGTGCCAGTAGTATTGGGCAGTTCTATGGCTACACCTTC	CASSIGQFYGYTF
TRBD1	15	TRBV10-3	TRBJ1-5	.	TGTGCCATCAGTGCCGGGACAGATAGCAATCAGCCCCAGCATTTT	CAISAGTDSNQPQHF
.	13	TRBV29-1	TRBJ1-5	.	TGCAGCGTCTCTGGGGGGGGGCTTAGTCCCCAGCATTTT	CSVSGGGLSPQHF
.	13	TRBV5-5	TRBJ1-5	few	TGTGCCAGCAGCTTGGGTTTGGTTTTACCCCAGCATTTT	CASSLGLVLPQHF
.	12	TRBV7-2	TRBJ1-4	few	TGTGCCAGCAGCCTGGGAGGAGAAAAACTGTTTTTT	CASSLGGEKLFF
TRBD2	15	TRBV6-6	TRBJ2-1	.	TGTGCCAGCAGTTACGGACTAGCGGGGGGGAACGAGCAGTTCTTC	CASSYGLAGGNEQFF
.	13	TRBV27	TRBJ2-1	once	TGTGCCAGCAGTTTCGGACAGACGGCCGTAAAGTTCTTC	CASSFGQTAVKFF
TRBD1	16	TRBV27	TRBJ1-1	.	TGTGCCAGCAGTTTCGTCGGGACAGGACTGAACACTGAAGCTTTCTTT	CASSFVGTGLNTEAFF
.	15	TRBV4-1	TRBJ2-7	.	TGCGCCAGCAGCCACCGGACAGCGGGACCCTACGAGCAGTACTTC	CASSHRTAGPYEQYF
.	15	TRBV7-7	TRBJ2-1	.	TGTGCTAGCAGCCGGAGACAGGCGTCCTACAATGAGCAGTTCTTC	CASSRRQASYNEQFF
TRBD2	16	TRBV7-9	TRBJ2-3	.	TGTGCCAGCAGGGCCCCGGGACTAGTATCCCCAGATACGCAGTATTTT	CASRAPGLVSPDTQYF
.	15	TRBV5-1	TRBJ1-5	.	TGCGCCAGCAGCTTGAACGGCTACAACAATCAGCCCCAGCATTTT	CASSLNGYNNQPQHF
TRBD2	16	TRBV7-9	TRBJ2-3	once	TGTGCCAGCAGCTTATCCAGCGGGGGAATGACAGATACGCAGTATTTT	CASSLSSGGMTDTQYF
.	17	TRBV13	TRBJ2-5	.	TGTGCCAGCAGCTTAGGCCGCGGCGGCCCAGTCACAGAGACCCAGTACTTC	CASSLGRGGPVTETQYF
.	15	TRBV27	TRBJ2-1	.	TGTGCCAGCAGTTTACAGTCCACAGGGTGGGCTGAGCAGTTCTTC	CASSLQSTGWAEQFF
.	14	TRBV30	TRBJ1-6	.	TGTGCCTGGCACCCGGGGGGTTATAATTCACCCCTCCACTTT	CAWHPGGYNSPLHF
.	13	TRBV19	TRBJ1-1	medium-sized	TGTGCCAGCACCGGACACCTGAACACTGAAGCTTTCTTT	CASTGHLNTEAFF
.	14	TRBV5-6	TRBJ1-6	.	TGTGCCAGCAGCTTAGAAAGGGTCGGATCACCCCTCCACTTT	CASSLERVGSPLHF
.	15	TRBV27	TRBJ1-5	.	TGTGCCAGCAGTTTATCGCCAGGGGGCAATCAGCCCCAGCATTTT	CASSLSPGGNQPQHF
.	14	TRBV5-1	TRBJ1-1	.	TGCGCCAGCAGAACGGACCTAGGGAACACTGAAGCTTTCTTT	CASRTDLGNTEAFF